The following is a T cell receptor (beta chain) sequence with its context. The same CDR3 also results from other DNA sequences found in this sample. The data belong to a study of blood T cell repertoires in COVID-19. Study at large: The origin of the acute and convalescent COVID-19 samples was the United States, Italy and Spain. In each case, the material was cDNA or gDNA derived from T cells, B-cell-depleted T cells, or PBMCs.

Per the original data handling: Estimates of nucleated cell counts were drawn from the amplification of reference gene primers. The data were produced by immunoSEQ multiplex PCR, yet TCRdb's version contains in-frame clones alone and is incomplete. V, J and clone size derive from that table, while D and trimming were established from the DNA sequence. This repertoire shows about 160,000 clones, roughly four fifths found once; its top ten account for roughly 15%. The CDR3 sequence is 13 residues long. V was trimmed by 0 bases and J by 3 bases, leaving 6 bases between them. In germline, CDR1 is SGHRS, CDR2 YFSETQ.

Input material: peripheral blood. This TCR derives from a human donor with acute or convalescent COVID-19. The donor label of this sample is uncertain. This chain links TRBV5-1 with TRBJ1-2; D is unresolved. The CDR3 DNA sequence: TGCGCCAGCAGCTTGGGTGGAGACTATGGCTACACCTTC. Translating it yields CASSLGGDYGYTF.